The 29 T cell receptor beta chains below were found in one sample sequenced in a study of T cell changes during pregnancy in multiple sclerosis. This table comes from immunoSEQ multiplex PCR, and its TCRdb copy is limited to in-frame clones, with some not included. This table has around 70,000 clones, about 92% appearing once. This specimen was peripheral blood, taken after pregnancy. The source is a female donor with multiple sclerosis, enrolled in a pregnancy study.

The gene calls are TRBV6-1 and TRBJ2-7; TRBD1 matches 7 bases. This CDR3 is built from 14 residues. V was pared by 4 bases and J by 2 bases, with 5 bases of the junction left unmatched. From germline, CDR1 is MNHNS and CDR2 SASEGT. The CDR3: CASSAGDSTYEQYF. The CDR3 DNA is TGTGCCAGCAGTGCAGGGGACAGTACCTACGAGCAGTACTTC.

The chain is built from TRBV7-9 and TRBJ1-2, with TRBD1 matching over 7 bases. Germline V gene data show CDR1 as SEHNR and CDR2 as FQNEAQ (reference sequence). The CDR3 has 17 residues. After removal of 4 bases from V and 4 bases from J, the junction contained 15 bases not matched to a gene. As DNA, the CDR3 is TGTGCCAGCAGCTCTACTCCGGGACAGAGGCTTCTCTATGGCTACACCTTC. Protein sequence: CASSSTPGQRLLYGYTF.

The V and J genes are TRBV5-5 and TRBJ1-2; TRBD1 might be the D (6 bases). Trimming removed 0 bases at V and 8 bases at J, with 8 bases between. Germline V CDR1 and CDR2: SGHKS, YYEKEE (reference sequence). This CDR3 is 12 amino acids long. CDR3: CASSLDRDGYTF. CDR3 nucleotides: TGTGCCAGCAGCTTGGACAGGGACGGCTACACCTTC.

The chain couples TRBV27 to TRBJ2-5, with a weak D call TRBD2 (6 bases). Germline-derived CDR1 and CDR2 are MNHEY and SMNVEV (reference sequence). The CDR3 contains 15 residues. V was cut by 5 bases and J by 1 base, with 14 bases left in between. CDR3: CASSRLAVSQETQYF. In DNA form, the CDR3 reads TGTGCCAGCAGTAGATTAGCGGTTTCCCAAGAGACCCAGTACTTC.

The chain joins TRBV27 to TRBJ1-1; a possible D gene is TRBD1 (5 bases). Trimming removed 10 bases at V and 4 bases at J, with 13 bases between. The germline V gene has CDR1 MNHEY and CDR2 SMNVEV (reference sequence). This CDR3 spans 12 amino acids. The CDR3 coding sequence is TGTGCCACCAGGGACTGGTTCACTGAAGCTTTCTTT. Its protein is CATRDWFTEAFF.

The chain combines TRBV5-5 with TRBJ2-3; 8 bases are shared with TRBD1. The junction had 8 bases not matched to a gene; V was cut back by 6 bases and J by 2 bases. The CDR3 spans 15 residues. Germline V gene lookup returns CDR1 SGHKS and CDR2 YYEKEE (reference sequence). DNA of the CDR3: TGTGCCAGCACCAGGGACAGGTTCCTCACAGATACGCAGTATTTT. Its protein is CASTRDRFLTDTQYF.

The chain links TRBV27 to TRBJ2-7; 13 bases map to TRBD2. Germline V CDR1 and CDR2: MNHEY, SMNVEV (reference sequence). V lost 4 bases, J lost 2 bases, and 5 bases stayed unmatched. This CDR3 spans 16 amino acids. CDR3 DNA sequence: TGTGCCAGCAGTTCGGGGACTAGCGGGACGACCTACGAGCAGTACTTC. Translation gives CASSSGTSGTTYEQYF.

This clone was observed a single time. CDR3 sequence reads: CASSYGTSGSDTQYF. DNA for the CDR3: TGTGCCAGCAGTTACGGGACTAGTGGATCCGATACGCAGTATTTT. V is TRBV6-5 and J is TRBJ2-3, with 8 bases aligning to TRBD2. The CDR3 consists of 15 residues. Germline CDR1 and CDR2: MNHEY and SVGAGI. V shed 2 bases and J 6 bases; nucleotides not matched to a gene: 7.

The chain links TRBV5-1 to TRBJ2-5, with 9 bases that match TRBD2. Losses at the gene ends were 0 bases for V and 5 bases for J; bases not matched to a gene: 11. Germline V CDR1 and CDR2: SGHRS, YFSETQ. CDR3 length: 17 residues. The CDR3 bases are TGCGCCAGCAGCTTGGTCCTAATGGGACTAGCTGGCGAGACCCAGTACTTC. This codes for CASSLVLMGLAGETQYF.

The genes are TRBV29-1 and TRBJ2-1; 10 bases match TRBD2. V gave up 2 bases and J gave up 15 bases; unmatched junction bases: 7. This CDR3 is built from 12 residues. In germline, CDR1 is SQVTM, CDR2 ANQGSEA. The CDR3: CSVELAGEIWFF. The CDR3 DNA is TGCAGCGTTGAACTAGCGGGAGAAATATGGTTCTTC.

The chain links TRBV11-1 to TRBJ2-1; 10 positions match TRBD2. Losses at the gene ends were 4 bases for V and 2 bases for J; bases not matched to a gene: 8. The CDR3 runs 17 residues. Germline V gene lookup returns CDR1 SGHAT and CDR2 FQDESV (reference sequence). The CDR3 loop is CASSSPLAGVPYNEQFF. Here the CDR3 DNA reads TGTGCCAGCAGCTCCCCTCTAGCGGGAGTTCCCTACAATGAGCAGTTCTTC.

J is TRBJ1-3 and V is TRBV6-1, with unresolved D. The CDR3 loop spans 15 amino acids. Germline CDR1 and CDR2: MNHNS and SASEGT. Trimming took off 0 bases at V and 7 bases at J, with 13 bases between the two ends. The CDR3 DNA reads as TGTGCCAGCAGTGAAGCGCGGGAGGGTACGAACACCATATATTTT. Translation gives CASSEAREGTNTIYF.

The CDR3, as DNA: TGTGCCAGCAGCCGGACAGGGTCGGTCTATGGCTACACCTTC. Translation gives CASSRTGSVYGYTF. The V gene is TRBV9, the J gene TRBJ1-2, with 8 bases matching TRBD1. V dropped 4 bases and J dropped 4; count of bases not matched to a gene: 6. Germline V gives CDR1 SGDLS, CDR2 YYNGEE. This CDR3 has 14 residues. Full variable domain (remainder filled in from reference TRBV9 and TRBJ1-2): DSGVTQTPKHLITATGQRVTLRCSPRSGDLSVYWYQQSLDQGLQFLIQYYNGEERAKGNILERFSAQQFPDLHSELNLSSLELGDSALYFCASSRTGSVYGYTFGSGTRLTVV.

The chain couples TRBV19 to TRBJ2-7, with TRBD2 matching over 7 bases. Germline V CDR1 and CDR2: LNHDA, SQIVND (reference sequence). The V segment lost 4 bases and the J segment 4 bases; nucleotides outside the gene matches: 13. This CDR3 has 16 amino acids. In DNA, the CDR3 is TGTGCCAGTAGTACCCGGTTTGCGGGGGAAATTTACGAGCAGTACTTC. Translation gives CASSTRFAGEIYEQYF.

A word on this clone: A junction end diverges from the germline sequence, so it may reflect a read error. The rearrangement uses TRBV2 and TRBJ1-1, with D possibly being TRBD1 (5 bases). The CDR3 runs 13 residues. CDR1 is SNHLY and CDR2 is FYNNEI in the germline V gene. CDR3 in DNA: TGTGCCAGCACTGAAGGACACACCTATGAAGCTTTCTTT. It encodes CASTEGHTYEAFF.

The chain employs TRBV4-1 and TRBJ1-5; 9 bases fit TRBD1. The length of the CDR3 is 15 residues. The V gene's germline CDR1 is MGHRA and CDR2 YSYEKL. J was trimmed by 6 bases and V by 0 bases; bases with no gene match: 3. The CDR3 sequence is CASSQEGTGFQPQHF. The CDR3 DNA follows: TGCGCCAGCAGCCAAGAGGGGACAGGGTTTCAGCCCCAGCATTTT.

The chain couples TRBV7-7 to TRBJ2-5; D is unclear. From germline, CDR1 is SSHAT and CDR2 FNYEAQ (reference sequence). Between the trimmed V and J ends, which lost 3 bases and 1 base, there was a span of 6 bases. The CDR3 covers 13 residues. The CDR3 DNA follows: TGTGCCAGCAGCTTGGGCAGCCAAGAGACCCAGTACTTC. Protein: CASSLGSQETQYF.

The chain has TRBV7-9 and TRBJ2-2; possibly TRBD2 for D (6 bases). The CDR3 extends over 15 amino acids. CDR1 and CDR2 from the germline V gene are SEHNR and FQNEAQ (reference sequence). V was trimmed by 4 bases and J by 7 bases, leaving 16 bases between them. CDR3 DNA: TGTGCCAGCAGCTCCGCAGGGAGGTTAGGCGGGGAGCTGTTTTTT. This sequence encodes CASSSAGRLGGELFF.

DNA of the CDR3: TGCGCCAGCAGCCAAGGAGTTCGGGACAGGGTCTACGAGCAGTACTTC. Its protein product is CASSQGVRDRVYEQYF. The chain has TRBV4-3 and TRBJ2-7; 9 nucleotides align to TRBD1. The CDR3 consists of 16 residues. Looked up from germline, CDR1 is LGHNA and CDR2 is YSLEER. The V and J ends lost 1 base and 3 bases, in that order; junction bases with no gene match: 7.

The chain carries TRBV23-1 and TRBJ2-1; TRBD2 agrees at 14 bases. TRBV23-1 is filed as an ORF, its function uncertain. This CDR3 spans 22 amino acids. J gave up 0 bases and V 3 bases, and 16 bases lay outside the gene matches. The CDR3: CASSQSFRPGLAGDNSYNEQFF. In DNA form, the CDR3 reads TGCGCCAGCAGTCAGTCATTTCGACCGGGACTAGCGGGAGATAACTCCTACAATGAGCAGTTCTTC.

The chain employs TRBV30 and TRBJ1-6; TRBD1 might be the D (5 bases). The CDR3 is 13 residues long. The germline gives CDR1 GTSNPN, CDR2 SVGIG (reference sequence). The chain's CDR3 is CARTGAGNSPLHF. CDR3 coding DNA: TGTGCGCGGACTGGGGCGGGGAATTCACCCCTCCACTTT.

This clone was counted only a few times. The chain couples TRBV19 to TRBJ2-7; weak D call: TRBD2 (6 bases). The CDR3 runs 13 residues. Germline V gene lookup returns CDR1 LNHDA and CDR2 SQIVND (reference sequence). Trimming took 1 base from V and 5 from J, leaving 9 bases between them. CDR3 loop: CASSIGWRDEQYF. In nucleotides, the CDR3 is TGTGCCAGTAGTATAGGGTGGAGGGACGAGCAGTACTTC.

This sequence joins TRBV30 and TRBJ1-4, with a tentative D call TRBD1 (5 bases). This CDR3 comprises 15 residues. Germline CDR1 and CDR2: GTSNPN and SVGIG (reference sequence). V dropped 2 bases and J dropped 4 bases, with 14 bases sitting between them. DNA of the CDR3: TGTGCCTGGAGTCATGGCCAGGGCGGTAATGAAAAACTGTTTTTT. Residues: CAWSHGQGGNEKLFF.

DNA of the CDR3: TGCGCCAGCAGCCAAGGGGCTATCACGAACACCGGGGAGCTGTTTTTT. Encoded protein: CASSQGAITNTGELFF. V usage is TRBV4-3 and J usage is TRBJ2-2; D gene unclear. Germline CDR1 LGHNA, CDR2 YSLEER. This CDR3 comprises 16 residues. Trimming removed 1 base from V and 0 bases from J, with 9 bases in between.

CDR3 coding DNA: TGCGCCAGCAACGGGGGAGCGGGAGTGGGAGATACGCAGTATTTT. Translated: CASNGGAGVGDTQYF. This sequence joins TRBV5-1 and TRBJ2-3, with TRBD2 identical over 8 bases. CDR3 length equals 15 residues. Germline assignment: CDR1 SGHRS and CDR2 YFSETQ. J was trimmed by 5 bases and V by 6 bases; bases with no gene match: 11.

The CDR3 sequence: CASSLGREISYEQYF. In nucleotides, the CDR3 is TGTGCCAGCAGCTTGGGCCGGGAGATCTCCTACGAGCAGTACTTC. The rearrangement links TRBV5-8 to TRBJ2-7, with D possibly matching TRBD2 (6 bases). The germline gives CDR1 SGHTS, CDR2 YDEGEE. This CDR3 has 15 amino acids. Trimming pared 0 bases from V and 0 bases from J, leaving 10 bases between.

CDR3 coding DNA: TGTGCCAGCAGCTTAGCCAGGGCCACCGGGGAGCTGTTTTTT. Its translation: CASSLARATGELFF. The chain joins TRBV11-3 to TRBJ2-2; a weak D match, TRBD1 (5 bases). The length of the CDR3 is 14 residues. Germline CDR1 reads SGHNT; CDR2 reads YENEEA. The V and J ends lost 1 base and 4 bases respectively, with 7 bases between them.

The chain recombines TRBV29-1 with TRBJ2-2; 7 positions match TRBD1. CDR3 length: 15 amino acids. From germline, CDR1 is SQVTM and CDR2 ANQGSEA. V shed 6 bases, J shed 2 bases, and the junction held 9 bases outside the gene matches. CDR3 sequence: CSVVTGALNTGELFF. The CDR3 coding sequence is TGCAGCGTGGTAACAGGGGCCCTTAACACCGGGGAGCTGTTTTTT.

The J gene is TRBJ1-3, the V gene TRBV25-1, with a possible D match to TRBD1 (6 bases). CDR1 MGHDK and CDR2 SYGVNS come from the germline V gene. V was shortened by 2 bases and J by 0 bases, with 14 bases between the two germline ends. The CDR3 loop spans 17 amino acids. As DNA, the CDR3 is TGTGCCAGCAGTGAACAGCCTCTGGACAGCTCTGGAAACACCATATATTTT. Protein: CASSEQPLDSSGNTIYF.